The present TCR beta chain was sequenced within a study of blood T cell repertoires in COVID-19. Study-level background: Sources were T cells, B-cell-depleted T cells, or PBMCs; the material itself was cDNA or gDNA.

Assay used: immunoSEQ multiplex PCR; TCRdb lists only in-frame clones, some missing. Of 50,000 to 65,000 clones listed, around four fifths were seen once; the top ten hold 5.3%. V was clipped by 3 bases and J by 7 bases, with 13 bases between them. This CDR3 spans 14 amino acids. Germline lookup yields CDR1 SGHRS and CDR2 YFSETQ. The TCR comes from a man in his 70s with acute or convalescent COVID-19. The sequenced sample was peripheral blood. This chain links TRBV5-1 with TRBJ1-4; D is unresolved. This CDR3 is CASSSLSAGEKLFF. In DNA, the CDR3 is TGCGCCAGCAGCTCCCTTTCCGCGGGTGAAAAACTGTTTTTT.